The 15 T cell receptor beta chains below come from one sample, sequenced in a study of cytomegalovirus exposure and HLA in healthy donors. Primers included in the PCR were 60 Vbeta and 13 Jbeta primers. The protocol was immunoSEQ multiplex PCR, while the TCRdb copy is restricted to in-frame clones and leaves out a portion. Of 160,000 or so clones listed, around four fifths are singletons. The specimen sequenced was PBMCs. All receptors derive from a man younger than 45 in good health and CMV-seronegative.

A note on this clone: An end of the junction differs from the germline gene, which may be a read error. This chain joins TRBV7-2 and TRBJ1-2, with 8 nucleotides matching TRBD1. CDR1 is SGHTA and CDR2 is FQGNSA in the germline V gene. The CDR3 has 15 residues. CDR3 protein: CASSSLRTGNFGYTF. For the CDR3, the DNA is TGTGCCAGCAGCTCGTTACGGACAGGGAACTTTGGCTACACCTTC.

The chain uses TRBV14 and TRBJ2-2; TRBD1 matches 9 bases. Germline CDR1 SGHDN, CDR2 FVKESK. With V trimmed by 0 bases and J by 1 base, 3 bases remained unmatched. The CDR3 runs to 17 residues. The CDR3 spells CASSQDVGQGNTGELFF. CDR3 coding DNA: TGTGCCAGCAGCCAAGATGTGGGACAGGGGAACACCGGGGAGCTGTTTTTT.

This clone came up a few times. The V call is TRBV9, the J call TRBJ1-1, with TRBD1 matching over 7 bases. CDR3 length: 14 residues. Germline V gives CDR1 SGDLS, CDR2 YYNGEE. J was trimmed by 1 base and V by 3 bases; bases with no gene match: 3. The CDR3 DNA reads TGTGCCAGCAGCGCAAACAGGGGGAACACTGAAGCTTTCTTT. It is translated as CASSANRGNTEAFF.

With regard to this clone: The sample holds other DNA sequences that translate to the same CDR3. The chain employs TRBV9 and TRBJ1-2; possible D gene TRBD1, 6 bases. The V gene's germline CDR1 is SGDLS and CDR2 YYNGEE. The CDR3 extends over 13 amino acids. V lost 0 bases to trimming and J lost 5 bases, with 8 bases between them. The CDR3: CASSVGTDYGYTF. CDR3 nucleotides: TGTGCCAGCAGCGTAGGGACAGATTATGGCTACACCTTC. The full variable domain, in which reference TRBV9 and TRBJ1-2 provide the parts outside the CDR3, is DSGVTQTPKHLITATGQRVTLRCSPRSGDLSVYWYQQSLDQGLQFLIQYYNGEERAKGNILERFSAQQFPDLHSELNLSSLELGDSALYFCASSVGTDYGYTFGSGTRLTVV.

The gene calls are TRBV21-1 and TRBJ2-2; the D call in the table, TRBD2, was not verified against the DNA. TRBV21-1 counts as a pseudogene. This CDR3 contains 18 residues. The CDR3, as DNA: TGTGCCAGCGAGGGACTAGCGGGACTTCTCGCGAACACCGGGGAGCTGTTTTTT. As protein: CASEGLAGLLANTGELFF.

CDR3 in DNA: TGTGCCAGCAGCTTAAATCCCGGGACTTCCTTTGGCGAGCAGTACTTC. Protein product: CASSLNPGTSFGEQYF. The chain joins TRBV7-2 to TRBJ2-7, with D perhaps TRBD2 (6 bases). CDR1 is SGHTA, CDR2 FQGNSA, per germline. CDR3 length: 16 amino acids. Trimming pared 2 bases from V and 6 bases from J, leaving 20 bases between. Complete variable domain (other parts from reference TRBV7-2 and TRBJ2-7): GAGVSQSPSNKVTEKGKDVELRCDPISGHTALYWYRQSLGQGLEFLIYFQGNSAPDKSGLPSDRFSAERTGGSVSTLTIQRTQQEDSAVYLCASSLNPGTSFGEQYFGPGTRLTVT.

This clone has only one observation. V is TRBV5-1 and J is TRBJ2-3; D is ambiguous. The length of the CDR3 is 15 residues. Trimming took off 0 bases at V and 0 bases at J, with 8 bases between the two ends. CDR1 is SGHRS, CDR2 YFSETQ, per germline. This CDR3 is CASSLVRASTDTQYF. CDR3 bases: TGCGCCAGCAGCTTGGTCCGAGCTAGCACAGATACGCAGTATTTT.

The chain carries TRBV6-6 and TRBJ1-1; D gene uncertain. Trimming removed 3 bases from V and 2 bases from J, with 7 bases in between. The CDR3 is made up of 13 amino acids. In germline, CDR1 is MNHNY, CDR2 SVGAGI (reference sequence). CDR3 residues: CASSYPENTEAFF. DNA of the CDR3: TGTGCCAGCAGTTATCCAGAAAACACTGAAGCTTTCTTT.

The table lists this clone with a few counts. The chain couples TRBV30 to TRBJ1-4; D unclear. Germline CDR1 GTSNPN, CDR2 SVGIG (reference sequence). V lost 0 bases to trimming and J lost 7 bases, with 12 bases between them. The CDR3 runs to 14 residues. The CDR3 sequence is CAWSVQARREKLFF. CDR3 in DNA: TGTGCCTGGAGTGTCCAGGCAAGACGTGAAAAACTGTTTTTT.

The genes are TRBV30 and TRBJ2-7; 7 bases are a match to TRBD1. Trimming at V came to 0 bases and at J to 2 bases, leaving 4 bases not matched to a gene. The CDR3 is 14 residues long. The V gene's germline CDR1 is GTSNPN and CDR2 SVGIG (reference sequence). As DNA, the CDR3 is TGTGCCTGGAGTGTACAGGGGATAACCTACGAGCAGTACTTC. This translates into CAWSVQGITYEQYF.

V and J are TRBV30 and TRBJ2-1; D unresolved. The CDR3 is made up of 17 amino acids. V was cut by 4 bases and J by 2 bases, with 21 bases left in between. Germline CDR1 is GTSNPN and CDR2 is SVGIG (reference sequence). CDR3 residues: CAWTPIIRKETYNEQFF. DNA for the CDR3: TGTGCCTGGACTCCCATAATTAGAAAAGAAACCTACAATGAGCAGTTCTTC.

Only a few counts were recorded for this clone. The V call is TRBV19, the J call TRBJ1-1; tentatively, D is TRBD1 (6 bases). The CDR3 has 15 residues. In germline, CDR1 is LNHDA, CDR2 SQIVND (reference sequence). The germline V and J ends were trimmed by 0 bases and 2 bases, with 10 bases remaining between them. CDR3 in DNA: TGTGCCAGTAGTATAGATCCGGGGGGCAACACTGAAGCTTTCTTT. Protein product: CASSIDPGGNTEAFF.

There are a few counts of this clone. This chain uses TRBV7-2 with TRBJ1-2; D is unclear. The CDR3 is made up of 16 amino acids. V was clipped by 1 base and J by 6 bases, with 18 bases between them. The germline CDR1 and CDR2 sequences are SGHTA and FQGNSA. The CDR3 DNA reads as TGTGCCAGCAGCTTAGAAGAAGCGATCCTACGAGATGGCTACACCTTC. Translated, it gives CASSLEEAILRDGYTF.

The chain employs TRBV19 and TRBJ2-3; possibly TRBD1 for D (6 bases). V was cut by 3 bases and J by 1 base, with 11 bases left in between. Germline CDR1 and CDR2: LNHDA and SQIVND (reference sequence). The CDR3 runs to 15 residues. CDR3 nucleotides: TGTGCCAGTAGTATGGAACAGGGCCGCACAGATACGCAGTATTTT. Translation: CASSMEQGRTDTQYF.

The chain couples TRBV5-4 to TRBJ2-3, with D possibly matching TRBD2 (6 bases). CDR1 SGHNT and CDR2 YYREEE come from the germline V gene (reference sequence). The V and J ends lost 1 base and 3 bases respectively, with 12 bases between them. The CDR3 runs to 15 residues. CDR3 residues: CASSLNGGRTDTQYF. Written as DNA, the CDR3 is TGTGCCAGCAGCTTGAACGGGGGAAGGACAGATACGCAGTATTTT.